This T cell receptor beta chain was documented in a study of cytomegalovirus exposure and HLA in healthy donors. Study in general: Later, an analysis reported that the 130 or so validation repertoires had used the same platform as the 500 to 800 first-cohort repertoires. Points from the study as a whole: The study put under 200 TCR beta chains on its list as cytomegalovirus-associated.

Concerning this clone itself: Its specificity is not known.

Clones were read by immunoSEQ multiplex PCR, and TCRdb kept only the in-frame ones, dropping some. The repertoire includes approximately 65,000 clones, around 96% of them detected once, and about 4.6% sits in the top ten. The CDR3 loop spans 13 amino acids. Losses at the gene ends were 6 bases for V and 11 bases for J; bases not matched to a gene: 11. CDR1 is SNHLY, CDR2 FYNNEI, per germline. The donors were members of the roughly 120-subject validation cohort (separate from the approximately 670-subject first cohort). This clonotype originated in a woman in her late teens or twenties in good health and CMV-seropositive. Input material: PBMCs. The gene calls are TRBV2 and TRBJ2-7; 9 positions agree with TRBD1. The CDR3 region is CASSAGQGRRKYF. Here the CDR3 DNA reads TGTGCCAGCAGCGCAGGACAGGGGCGCCGAAAGTACTTC.